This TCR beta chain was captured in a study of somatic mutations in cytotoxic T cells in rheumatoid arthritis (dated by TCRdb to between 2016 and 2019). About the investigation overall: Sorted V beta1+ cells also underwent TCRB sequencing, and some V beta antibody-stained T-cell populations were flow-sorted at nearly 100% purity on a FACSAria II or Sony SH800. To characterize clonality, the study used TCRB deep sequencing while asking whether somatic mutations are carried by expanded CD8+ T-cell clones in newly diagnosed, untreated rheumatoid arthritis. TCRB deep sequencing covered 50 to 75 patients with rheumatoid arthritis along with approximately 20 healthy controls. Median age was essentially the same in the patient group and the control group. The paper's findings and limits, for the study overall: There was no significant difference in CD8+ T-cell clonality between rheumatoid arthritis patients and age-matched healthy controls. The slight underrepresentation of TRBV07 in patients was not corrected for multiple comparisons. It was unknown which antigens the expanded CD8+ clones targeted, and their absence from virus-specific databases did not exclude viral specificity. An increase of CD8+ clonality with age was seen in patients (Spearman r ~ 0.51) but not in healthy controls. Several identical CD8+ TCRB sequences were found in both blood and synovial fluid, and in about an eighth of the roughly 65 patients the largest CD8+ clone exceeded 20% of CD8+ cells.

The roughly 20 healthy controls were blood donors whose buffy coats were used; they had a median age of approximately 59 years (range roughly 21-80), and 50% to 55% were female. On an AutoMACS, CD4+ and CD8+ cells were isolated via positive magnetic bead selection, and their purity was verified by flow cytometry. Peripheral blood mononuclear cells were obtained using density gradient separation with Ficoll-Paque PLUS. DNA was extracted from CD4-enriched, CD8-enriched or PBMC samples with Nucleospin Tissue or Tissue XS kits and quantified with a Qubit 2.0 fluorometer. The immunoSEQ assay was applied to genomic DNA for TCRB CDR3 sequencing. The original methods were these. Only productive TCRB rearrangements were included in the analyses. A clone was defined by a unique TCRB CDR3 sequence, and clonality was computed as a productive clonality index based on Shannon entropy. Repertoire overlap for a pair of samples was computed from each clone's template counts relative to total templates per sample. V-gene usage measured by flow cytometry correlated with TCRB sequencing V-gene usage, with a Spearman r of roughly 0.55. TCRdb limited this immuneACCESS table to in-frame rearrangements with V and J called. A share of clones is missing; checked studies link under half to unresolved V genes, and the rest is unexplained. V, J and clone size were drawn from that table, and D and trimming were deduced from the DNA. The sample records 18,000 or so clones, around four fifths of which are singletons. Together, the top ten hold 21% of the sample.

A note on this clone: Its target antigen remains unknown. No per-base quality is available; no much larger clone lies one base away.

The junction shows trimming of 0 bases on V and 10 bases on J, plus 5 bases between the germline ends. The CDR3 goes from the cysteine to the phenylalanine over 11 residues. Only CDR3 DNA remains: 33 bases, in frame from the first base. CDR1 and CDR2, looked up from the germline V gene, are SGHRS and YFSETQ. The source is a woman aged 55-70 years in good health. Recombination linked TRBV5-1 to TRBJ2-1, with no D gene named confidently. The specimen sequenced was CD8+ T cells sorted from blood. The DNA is TGCGCCAGCAGCTTGGCCACAGAGCAGTTCTTC. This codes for CASSLATEQFF.